This entry lists 5 T cell receptor beta chains sequenced from one sample in a study of control samples from healthy donors and cancer patients (dated by TCRdb to the early 2020s). The library was produced with the immunoSEQ multiplex PCR assay. TCRdb holds this immuneACCESS table with in-frame rearrangements only. Some clones are missing; in checked studies, unresolved V genes explain under half, and the rest has no known cause. This sample holds around 100,000 clones; about 85% were observed only once. Jointly, the top ten make up under 15% of the sample. The sequenced sample was blood. Receptors originate from a woman between 65 and 79 years old in good health.

This clone was seen a handful of times. J is TRBJ1-6 and V is TRBV7-3; D perhaps matches TRBD1 (6 bases). The CDR3 loop spans 13 amino acids. CDR1 is SGHTA and CDR2 is FQGTGA in the germline V gene. Trimming left V 0 bases short and J 14 bases short, with 11 bases between. The CDR3: CASSLTRTGTLHF. CDR3 in DNA: TGTGCCAGCAGCTTAACGCGAACAGGGACCCTCCACTTT.

CDR3 DNA: TGTGCCAGCAGCTGGAGGACAGGGGGCACAGATACGCAGTATTTT. This translates into CASSWRTGGTDTQYF. The V gene is TRBV7-2, the J gene TRBJ2-3; 9 nucleotides match TRBD1. The CDR3 has 15 residues. The germline V gene encodes CDR1 SGHTA and CDR2 FQGNSA. V was clipped by 4 bases and J by 1 base; unmatched bases: 3.

This chain links TRBV5-1 with TRBJ2-1; 13 nucleotides line up with TRBD2. This CDR3 is 15 amino acids long. From germline, CDR1 is SGHRS and CDR2 YFSETQ. V was pared by 4 bases and J by 6 bases, with 4 bases of the junction left unmatched. DNA for the CDR3: TGCGCCAGCAGCATCACTAGCGGGAGGGCCAATGAGCAGTTCTTC. Residues: CASSITSGRANEQFF.

V is TRBV7-2 and J is TRBJ2-1; TRBD2 aligns across 8 bases. Germline V CDR1 and CDR2: SGHTA, FQGNSA. The CDR3 is made up of 16 amino acids. V was clipped by 3 bases and J by 5 bases; unmatched bases: 9. CDR3 region: CASSLSPSGWNNEQFF. The CDR3 nucleotides are TGTGCCAGCAGCTTGTCTCCTAGCGGGTGGAACAATGAGCAGTTCTTC.

The J gene is TRBJ2-1, the V gene TRBV6-5, with TRBD1 identical over 8 bases. The V gene's germline CDR1 is MNHEY and CDR2 SVGAGI. The V gene end was trimmed by 6 bases and the J gene end by 3 bases; junction bases not matched to a gene: 4. The CDR3 runs to 14 residues. CDR3 region: CASSGQGYYNEQFF. The CDR3 DNA follows: TGTGCCAGCAGCGGACAGGGCTACTACAATGAGCAGTTCTTC.